One and the same sample provided the 32 T cell receptor beta chains below, sequenced in a study of vaccination and CD4 T cells after COVID-19. Their target antigens are unknown. Treatment indicated: roughly 11-day PBMC culture with coronavirus spike peptide pools or control peptides (ViraFEST assay). Sequence data for DNA of cultured CD4+ T cells were generated by the Oncomine TCR Beta short-read assay. Using its own MiXCR run on the PCR reads, TCRdb lists one record per CDR3 protein. The data contain just over 14,000 distinct CDR3 sequences, roughly 52% of them seen just once; the ten biggest clones take up 7.8%. The sample consisted of CD4+ T cells from blood, cultured in vitro. These receptors came from a human donor who had recovered from COVID-19.

The chain combines TRBV5-1 with TRBJ2-2; 12 bases align to TRBD2. This CDR3 region has 19 residues. Germline V CDR1 and CDR2: SGHRS, YFSETQ. With 2 bases clipped from V and 0 bases from J, the junction kept 8 bases outside the gene matches. The CDR3, as DNA: TGCGCCAGCAGCTTTCTTCCTAGCGGGAGGGCTACGAACACCGGGGAGCTGTTTTTT. Translated: CASSFLPSGRATNTGELFF.

The chain joins TRBV10-3 to TRBJ1-2; no reliable D call. The V gene lost 0 bases and the J gene lost 3 bases, with 5 bases spanning the gap. CDR1 ENHRY and CDR2 SYGVKD come from the germline V gene. The CDR3 covers 13 residues. This chain's CDR3 is CAISESEYYGYTF. In DNA, the CDR3 is TGTGCCATCAGTGAGTCAGAATACTATGGCTACACCTTC.

The chain couples TRBV6-2 or TRBV6-3 to TRBJ1-2; the D gene is possibly TRBD1 (5 bases). Germline V gene sequence: CDR1 MNHEY, CDR2 SVGEGT. Between the trimmed V and J ends, which lost 5 bases and 4 bases, there was a span of 8 bases. The CDR3 is made up of 12 amino acids. The CDR3, as DNA: TGTGCCAGCAGTGGGGGACCCTATGGCTACACCTTC. Its translation is CASSGGPYGYTF.

The chain combines TRBV5-1 with TRBJ1-1; maybe TRBD1 (5 bases). Germline loops: CDR1 SGHRS, CDR2 YFSETQ. The V end was cut by 4 bases, the J end by 5 bases, with 15 bases between. The CDR3 is 14 amino acids. DNA for the CDR3: TGCGCCAGCAGCCCCGCTACGGGGGAAACTGAAGCTTTCTTT. It specifies CASSPATGETEAFF. The full variable domain, rest sourced from reference TRBV5-1 and TRBJ1-1, is KAGVTQTPRYLIKTRGQQVTLSCSPISGHRSVSWYQQTPGQGLQFLFEYFSETQRNKGNFPGRFSGRQFSNSRSEMNVSTLELGDSALYLCASSPATGETEAFFGQGTRLTVV.

This clonotype showed up just a few times. V usage is TRBV7-9 and J usage is TRBJ1-5; tentatively, D is TRBD1 (5 bases). V was cut by 5 bases and J by 4 bases, with 15 bases left in between. From germline, CDR1 is SEHNR and CDR2 FQNEAQ (reference sequence). CDR3 size: 15 residues. The DNA of the CDR3 is TGTGCCAGCAGCCCACCGGGGACGGAGAATCAGCCCCAGCATTTT. Translated, it gives CASSPPGTENQPQHF.

This clonotype was seen just once. This chain joins TRBV12-5 and TRBJ1-1; D unclear. From germline, CDR1 is LGHNT and CDR2 FRNRAP. The CDR3 has 11 residues. V shed 6 bases and J shed 10 bases, with 12 bases lying between them. The CDR3 protein is CASGRGQRAFF. DNA for the CDR3: TGTGCTAGTGGACGGGGTCAGCGAGCTTTCTTT.

The rearrangement uses TRBV21-1 and TRBJ1-2; TRBD1, the D gene given by the table, was not confirmed from the DNA. TRBV21-1 is designated a pseudogene. This CDR3 comprises 17 residues. The CDR3 DNA reads TGTGCCAGCAGCAAAGCAGGGTCCCCAGGGTGTGGATATGGCTACACCTTC. Its translation is CASSKAGSPGCGYGYTF.

In DNA form, the CDR3 reads TGTGCCAGCAGTTTAAATGATGGCTACACCTTC. It yields the protein CASSLNDGYTF. The rearrangement uses TRBV12-3 or TRBV12-4 and TRBJ1-2; no firm D call. Trimming removed 2 bases from V and 6 bases from J, with 4 bases in between. The CDR3 runs 11 residues.

A few counts support this clonotype. V and J are TRBV30 and TRBJ1-1; D unresolved. V was cut by 5 bases and J by 5 bases, with 18 bases left in between. Per the germline V gene, CDR1 is GTSNPN and CDR2 is SVGIG (reference sequence). The CDR3 spans 14 residues. CDR3 sequence reads: CAWESRVRRTEAFF. The CDR3 coding sequence is TGTGCCTGGGAGAGTCGGGTTCGTAGGACTGAAGCTTTCTTT. The whole variable domain, filled in from reference TRBV30 and TRBJ1-1, reads SQTIHQWPATLVQPVGSPLSLECTVEGTSNPNLYWYRQAAGRGLQLLFYSVGIGQISSEVPQNLSASRPQDRQFILSSKKLLLSDSGFYLCAWESRVRRTEAFFGQGTRLTVV.

The rearrangement joins TRBV5-4 to TRBJ1-2; 10 bases are shared with TRBD1. The CDR3 runs 13 residues. Germline V gives CDR1 SGHNT, CDR2 YYREEE (reference sequence). The V gene end was trimmed by 5 bases and the J gene end by 5 bases; junction bases not matched to a gene: 3. This CDR3 reads CASSQDRGYGYTF. The CDR3 nucleotides read TGTGCCAGCAGTCAGGACAGGGGGTATGGCTACACCTTC. The variable domain in full, with the rest retrieved from reference TRBV5-4 and TRBJ1-2, is ETGVTQSPTHLIKTRGQQVTLRCSSQSGHNTVSWYQQALGQGPQFIFQYYREEENGRGNFPPRFSGLQFPNYSSELNVNALELDDSALYLCASSQDRGYGYTFGSGTRLTVV.

This clonotype occurred a few times. This sequence joins TRBV28 and TRBJ1-2; D ambiguous. The V end lost 7 bases, the J end lost 0 bases, and 15 bases lay between the germline ends. The germline V gene encodes CDR1 MDHEN and CDR2 SYDVKM. CDR3 size: 15 residues. The CDR3 DNA is TGTGCCAGCACCCAGAGGAGCCATTCTAACTATGGCTACACCTTC. Translated: CASTQRSHSNYGYTF.

The rearrangement uses TRBV23-1 and TRBJ2-5; possibly TRBD2 for D (6 bases). TRBV23-1 is known as an ORF, though its function is uncertain. This CDR3 contains 13 residues. Trimming took 11 bases from V and 5 from J, leaving 18 bases between them. Written as DNA, the CDR3 is TGCGCCGAGGGGCGGGGCCCGCGGGAGACCCAGTACTTC. As protein: CAEGRGPRETQYF.

This clonotype is termed medium-sized (0.01 to 0.1%). The chain recombines TRBV12-3 or TRBV12-4 with TRBJ1-1; D remains unclear. The CDR3 is made up of 15 amino acids. With 5 bases removed from V and 5 bases from J, the gap between germline ends came to 18 bases. CDR3 region: CASSKSWGAGTEAFF. The CDR3 DNA follows: TGTGCCAGCAGTAAGAGCTGGGGAGCGGGAACTGAAGCTTTCTTT.

V usage is TRBV20-1 and J usage is TRBJ2-2; TRBD2 is a possible D gene (5 bases). Germline V gene sequence: CDR1 DFQATT, CDR2 SNEGSKA (reference sequence). V was trimmed by 6 bases and J by 1 base, leaving 12 bases between them. CDR3 length: 14 amino acids. CDR3 bases: TGCAGTGCCCGGCGCCGGGGGAACACCGGGGAGCTGTTTTTT. Its translation is CSARRRGNTGELFF.

This chain connects TRBV7-6 to TRBJ2-7; perhaps TRBD1 as D (6 bases). Trimming pared 5 bases from V and 7 bases from J, leaving 15 bases between. There are 13 residues in the CDR3. Germline CDR1 and CDR2: SGHVS and FNYEAQ. The CDR3 reads CASSHQGPNEQYF. CDR3 nucleotide sequence: TGTGCCAGCAGCCACCAGGGGCCGAATGAGCAGTACTTC.

This clonotype showed up just once. The chain joins TRBV10-2 to TRBJ2-7; 7 bases fit TRBD1. This CDR3 is built from 16 residues. Germline lookup yields CDR1 WSHSY and CDR2 SAAADI. V was pared by 3 bases and J by 2 bases, with 10 bases of the junction left unmatched. The CDR3 DNA reads as TGCGCCAGCAGTGATCCGGCCAGGGGGTATGCCTACGAGCAGTACTTC. Translated: CASSDPARGYAYEQYF.

The chain carries TRBV4-3 and TRBJ1-2; the D is unclear. V was cut by 0 bases and J by 4 bases, with 18 bases left in between. Germline V gene data show CDR1 as LGHNA and CDR2 as YSLEER. The CDR3 contains 17 residues. CDR3 amino acids: CASSQDDQPASFYGYTF. The CDR3 DNA reads TGCGCCAGCAGCCAAGATGACCAGCCCGCTTCTTTCTATGGCTACACCTTC.

This clonotype turned up a few times. The rearrangement joins TRBV6-1 to TRBJ2-7; possibly TRBD1 for D (5 bases). The CDR3 extends over 14 amino acids. The germline V and J ends were trimmed by 2 bases and 3 bases, with 11 bases remaining between them. The germline V gene encodes CDR1 MNHNS and CDR2 SASEGT. The CDR3 loop reads CASSEPGNLYEQYF. The CDR3 coding sequence is TGTGCCAGCAGTGAACCAGGGAACCTCTACGAGCAGTACTTC.

This clonotype was recorded only once. The gene calls are TRBV5-1 and TRBJ2-6; D perhaps matches TRBD1 (6 bases). Trimming removed 0 bases at V and 2 bases at J, with 9 bases between. CDR3 size: 16 residues. In germline, CDR1 is SGHRS, CDR2 YFSETQ. CDR3 loop: CASSLEGGTGANVLTF. DNA of the CDR3: TGCGCCAGCAGCTTGGAAGGGGGAACTGGGGCCAACGTCCTGACTTTC.

V gene TRBV7-8 combines with J gene TRBJ2-1; unclear D gene. V gave up 8 bases and J gave up 0 bases, with 11 bases separating them. The CDR3 covers 14 residues. From germline, CDR1 is SGHVS and CDR2 FQNEAQ. The CDR3 spells CASLAPSSYNEQFF. CDR3 in DNA: TGTGCCAGCCTCGCTCCGAGCTCCTACAATGAGCAGTTCTTC. Using reference TRBV7-8 and TRBJ2-1 for the parts outside the CDR3, the full variable domain is GAGVSQSPRYKVAKRGQDVALRCDPISGHVSLFWYQQALGQGPEFLTYFQNEAQLDKSGLPSDRFFAERPEGSVSTLKIQRTQQEDSAVYLCASLAPSSYNEQFFGPGTRLTVL.

This chain links TRBV4-2 with TRBJ1-1; tentatively, D is TRBD1 (5 bases). Trimming took off 0 bases at V and 1 base at J, with 9 bases between the two ends. Looked up from germline, CDR1 is LGHNA and CDR2 is YNFKEQ. This CDR3 contains 15 residues. The chain's CDR3 is CASSQDQGQNTEAFF. CDR3 DNA: TGTGCCAGCAGCCAAGATCAAGGACAGAACACTGAAGCTTTCTTT.

This clonotype came up a few times. V and J are TRBV10-3 and TRBJ1-2; 7 bases are shared with TRBD1. The CDR3 is 15 amino acids. J gave up 8 bases and V 10 bases, and 19 bases lay outside the gene matches. CDR1 and CDR2 from the germline V gene are ENHRY and SYGVKD. CDR3 sequence: CATGPRDSTRYGYTF. The CDR3 coding sequence is TGTGCCACCGGCCCCCGGGACAGTACCCGCTACGGCTACACCTTC.

This clonotype came up a few times. The rearrangement joins TRBV11-1 to TRBJ2-5; D is unresolved. Looked up from germline, CDR1 is SGHAT and CDR2 is FQDESV (reference sequence). V lost 1 base and J 3 bases, leaving 9 bases between the germline ends. This CDR3 contains 14 residues. In nucleotides, the CDR3 is TGTGCCAGCAGCTTAGGTACAGATGAAGAGACCCAGTACTTC. Amino acid sequence: CASSLGTDEETQYF.

This rearrangement joins TRBV12-3 or TRBV12-4 to TRBJ1-5, with 7 bases fitting TRBD1. This CDR3 is built from 13 residues. V trimming: 5 bases; J trimming: 5 bases; junction bases outside the gene matches: 3. CDR3 DNA: TGTGCCAGCAGTCGACAGGGAGATCAGCCCCAGCATTTT. Its translation is CASSRQGDQPQHF.

The chain combines TRBV5-4 with TRBJ2-7; D possibly corresponds to TRBD1 (7 bases). V shed 3 bases and J shed 7 bases, with 20 bases lying between them. The CDR3 length is 15 residues. Germline values: CDR1 SGHNT, CDR2 YYREEE (reference sequence). As DNA, the CDR3 is TGTGCCAGCAGCTCGGAGGGGGCGCGAGCTTGGGAGCAGTACTTC. Residues: CASSSEGARAWEQYF.

The CDR3 DNA follows: TGTGCCAGCAGCCCGGGGGTCCCCACAGATACGCAGTATTTT. This sequence encodes CASSPGVPTDTQYF. The chain uses TRBV7-3 and TRBJ2-3, with D tentatively TRBD2 (6 bases). The germline V gene has CDR1 SGHTA and CDR2 FQGTGA. The CDR3 runs 14 residues. Trimming shortened V by 5 bases and J by 2 bases, and 11 bases separated the two germline ends.

The chain links TRBV19 to TRBJ1-2; D uncertain. V shed 5 bases and J shed 3 bases, with 10 bases lying between them. CDR3 length equals 13 residues. Germline V gives CDR1 LNHDA, CDR2 SQIVND (reference sequence). Written as DNA, the CDR3 is TGTGCCAGTAGTGTTGACGGGGACTATGGCTACACCTTC. This translates into CASSVDGDYGYTF.

The rearrangement uses TRBV20-1 and TRBJ2-7, with D hard to call. Germline CDR1 DFQATT, CDR2 SNEGSKA (reference sequence). Trimming pared 0 bases from V and 3 bases from J, leaving 12 bases between. The CDR3 sequence is 14 residues long. DNA of the CDR3: TGCAGTGCTAGAGATCCAGTCGGAAACTACGAGCAGTACTTC. Translation gives CSARDPVGNYEQYF.

This clonotype has only a few counts. The chain combines TRBV7-8 with TRBJ1-5; 7 bases match TRBD1. Trimming at V came to 8 bases and at J to 2 bases, leaving 9 bases not matched to a gene. This CDR3 is 15 amino acids long. CDR1 is SGHVS, CDR2 FQNEAQ, per germline. Written as DNA, the CDR3 is TGTGCCAGCGAAAAGGGGGCATCGGGCAATCAGCCCCAGCATTTT. Amino acid sequence: CASEKGASGNQPQHF.

The chain couples TRBV20-1 to TRBJ1-1; maybe TRBD1 (5 bases). Trimming pared 4 bases from V and 0 bases from J, leaving 15 bases between. In germline, CDR1 is DFQATT, CDR2 SNEGSKA (reference sequence). This CDR3 comprises 15 residues. The CDR3 DNA follows: TGCAGTGCTACACGTTTCGGGGCCATGAACACTGAAGCTTTCTTT. Protein sequence: CSATRFGAMNTEAFF.

This clonotype turned up a few times. The chain couples TRBV15 to TRBJ1-2; D remains unclear. V dropped 1 base and J dropped 1 base, with 16 bases sitting between them. This CDR3 region has 17 residues. Germline V gives CDR1 LNHNV, CDR2 YYDKDF (reference sequence). This CDR3 reads CATSRGGNLALNYGYTF. CDR3 DNA: TGTGCCACCAGCAGAGGAGGAAATCTGGCCCTTAACTATGGCTACACCTTC.

The genes are TRBV6-1 and TRBJ2-7; D unclear. CDR1 is MNHNS, CDR2 SASEGT, per germline. The CDR3 loop spans 13 amino acids. The V end lost 7 bases, the J end lost 0 bases, and 10 bases lay between the germline ends. CDR3 in amino acids: CASKVKSSYEQYF. CDR3 nucleotides: TGTGCCAGCAAGGTTAAGAGCTCCTACGAGCAGTACTTC.